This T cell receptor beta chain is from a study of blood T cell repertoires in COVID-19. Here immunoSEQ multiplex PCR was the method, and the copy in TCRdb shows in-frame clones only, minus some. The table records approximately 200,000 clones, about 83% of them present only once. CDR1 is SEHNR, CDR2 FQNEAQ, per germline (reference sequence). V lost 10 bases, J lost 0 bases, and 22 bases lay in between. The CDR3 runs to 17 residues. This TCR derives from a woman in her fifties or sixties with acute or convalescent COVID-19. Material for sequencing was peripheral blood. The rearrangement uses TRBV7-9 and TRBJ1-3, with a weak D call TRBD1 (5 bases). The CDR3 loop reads CATLRDPYRSSGNTIYF. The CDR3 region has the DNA TGTGCCACCCTGCGCGATCCGTACAGGAGCTCTGGAAACACCATATATTTT.